This T cell receptor (beta chain) was captured in a study of beta chain features in type 1 diabetes. Study details: Healthy donors, compared against patients, showed similar age, gender and cell yields.

This CDR3 is built from 12 residues. The germline V and J ends were trimmed by 5 bases and 3 bases, with 8 bases remaining between them. Germline V gives CDR1 SGHNT, CDR2 YYREEE (reference sequence). It was via CD45RO/CCR7/CD25/CD127/CD95/CD27 that CD4+ naive, central memory, regulatory and stem cell-like memory cells were sorted. Reverse transcription of all isolated RNA meant that expressed TCRB transcripts were sequenced. TCRdb's copy holds only in-frame clones and misses some; the assay was immunoSEQ multiplex PCR. The table lists about 290,000 clones, roughly 8% of them singletons, with about 0.93% in the top ten. Regarding this clone: Its antigen remains unidentified.

Whole-study findings and limits: Lower insertion and higher deletion counts appeared at VDJ junctions in type 1 diabetes patients. In every one of the four CD4+ subsets, TCRB CDR3s were moderately but significantly shorter in Type 1 diabetes patients.

This TCR was sampled from a woman aged 18 to 35 in good health. The chain uses TRBV5-4 and TRBJ1-1; D unresolved. What was sequenced was central memory CD4+ T cells from blood. The CDR3 DNA reads as TGTGCCAGCAGGGGGAGGGACACTGAAGCTTTCTTT. Amino acids: CASRGRDTEAFF.